This T cell receptor (beta chain) originates from a study of human T cells and chemical hapten exposure. Whole-study context: The sensitizer, 2% DPC, was used on 2 cm by 2 cm of upper inner arm skin. The study, taken as a whole, reports: Donors in the study had alopecia, meaning their immune response may differ from healthy people's.

Only a few counts were recorded for this clonotype. Its target is not known. The CDR3 has 15 residues. Trimming stripped 3 bases from V and 8 bases from J, with 16 bases between. Per germline, CDR1 MDHEN and CDR2 SYDVKM. Individual cDNA molecules in this library carried unique molecular identifiers. Via MiXCR, TCRdb re-called the RACE reads, giving one row per CDR3 protein. The data show approximately 80,000 distinct CDR3 sequences, 9.5% to 12% seen once. Regarding time point: patch test 1, 2 weeks after DPC sensitization. Sample treatment: therapeutic diphenylcyclopropenone sensitization with weekly scalp DPC. Every donor had alopecia and was 18 to 70 years old; all were suitable for DPC.

This clonotype was obtained from a woman in her 50s with alopecia areata. Some clones in this sample may be carry-over from other donors' samples. This specimen consisted of whole blood, obtained in connection with sensitization to the hapten diphenylcyclopropenone (DPC). This chain links TRBV28 with TRBJ2-2; the D gene is possibly TRBD2 (6 bases). CDR3 protein: CASSFLDRGVGELFF. For the CDR3, the DNA is TGTGCCAGCAGTTTTCTAGATCGCGGGGTAGGGGAGCTGTTTTTT.